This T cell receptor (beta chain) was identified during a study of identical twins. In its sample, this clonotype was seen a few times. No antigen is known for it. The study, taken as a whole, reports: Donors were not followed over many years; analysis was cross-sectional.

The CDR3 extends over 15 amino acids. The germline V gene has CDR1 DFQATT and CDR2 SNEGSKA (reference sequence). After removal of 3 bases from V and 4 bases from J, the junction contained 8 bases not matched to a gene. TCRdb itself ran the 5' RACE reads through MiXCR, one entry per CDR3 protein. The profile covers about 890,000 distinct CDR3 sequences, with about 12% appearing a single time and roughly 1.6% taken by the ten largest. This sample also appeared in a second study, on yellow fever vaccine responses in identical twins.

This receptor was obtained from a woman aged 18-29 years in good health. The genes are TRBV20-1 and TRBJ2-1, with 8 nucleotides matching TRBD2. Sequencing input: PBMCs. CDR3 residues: CSASLGTRGYNEQFF. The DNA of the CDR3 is TGCAGTGCTAGCCTGGGGACTAGGGGGTACAATGAGCAGTTCTTC.